The present T cell receptor (beta chain) was sequenced within a study of cytomegalovirus exposure and HLA in healthy donors. Study results and caveats: Presence/absence analyses took donor sequencing depth as roughly uniform. Among TCR sequences, most were rare, though some public TCRs appeared in many donors.

This CDR3 spans 14 amino acids. The V and J ends lost 11 bases and 3 bases, in that order; junction bases with no gene match: 12. CDR1 WNHNN and CDR2 SYGVQD come from the germline V gene (reference sequence). PCR amplification relied on 60 Vbeta primers (plus 13 Jbeta primers). Using immunoSEQ multiplex PCR, the repertoire was profiled, and TCRdb retains in-frame clones only, with some absent. The profile shows about 180,000 clones, roughly 79% of them singletons. In regard to this clone: Its antigen is currently unknown.

This chain uses TRBV10-1 with TRBJ2-7; 8 nucleotides align to TRBD2. This sequence was found in a man aged 25-45 years in good health and CMV-seronegative. The specimen sequenced was PBMCs. CDR3 sequence: CAGPGGPPDYEQYF. CDR3 in DNA: TGCGCCGGGCCGGGAGGGCCCCCCGACTACGAGCAGTACTTC.